This T cell receptor (beta chain) was retrieved from a study of T cells in localized non-small cell lung cancer. Study-wide findings and caveats: Within adjacent lung there appeared a median roughly 60 of the top 100 tumor clones. Sequence data derive from only one tumor region, so heterogeneity remains possible.

This clone was observed a handful of times. Its matching antigen is unknown. Trimming left V 4 bases short and J 0 bases short, with 11 bases between. CDR1 SGDLS and CDR2 YYNGEE come from the germline V gene. This CDR3 has 14 residues. Libraries were prepared by immunoSEQ multiplex PCR; TCRdb keeps only in-frame clonotypes and omits some of them. The data hold about 9,800 clones, with around 41% observed a single time. The specimen comprised lymph node tissue, sampled before any cancer treatment. The rearrangement links TRBV9 to TRBJ2-7; D remains unclear. The sequence was obtained from a woman aged 35-75 years with stage I lung adenocarcinoma. CDR3 loop: CASSSKGTSYEQYF. The CDR3, as DNA: TGTGCCAGCAGCTCCAAGGGAACCTCCTACGAGCAGTACTTC. Full variable domain (missing parts from reference TRBV9 and TRBJ2-7): DSGVTQTPKHLITATGQRVTLRCSPRSGDLSVYWYQQSLDQGLQFLIQYYNGEERAKGNILERFSAQQFPDLHSELNLSSLELGDSALYFCASSSKGTSYEQYFGPGTRLTVT.